This T cell receptor beta chain stems from a study of blood T cell repertoires in COVID-19. This CDR3 is built from 18 residues. Germline lookup yields CDR1 GTSNPN and CDR2 SVGIG (reference sequence). Trimming took 2 bases from V and 1 from J, leaving 23 bases between them. Assay: immunoSEQ multiplex PCR; the TCRdb copy retains only in-frame clones and omits some. This sample carries 56,000 or so clones, 70% to 90% of them seen once, and the ten largest clones take about 18%. The clonotype was recovered from an elderly woman with active COVID-19. This chain connects TRBV30 to TRBJ2-5; possible D gene TRBD2, 8 bases. Sequenced input: peripheral blood. This chain's CDR3 is CAWSPGTARGGSQETQYF. The DNA for the CDR3 is TGTGCCTGGAGTCCCGGGACAGCCCGCGGGGGGTCCCAAGAGACCCAGTACTTC.